This TCR beta chain stems from a study of CD4 T cells in relation to SARS-CoV-2 and coronaviruses. Study-level information: Convalescent donors were aged about 21 to 75, with median around 37 years.

The study's findings and limits: SARS-CoV-2-driven expansion was significantly weaker in crossreactive than monoreactive clones. According to naive versus memory sequencing, detected responses are memory recall, not newly primed. Samples before the pandemic and after infection were not matched within any donor.

Trimming left V 0 bases short and J 1 base short, with 10 bases between. The CDR3 sequence is 16 residues long. Germline loops: CDR1 KGHSH, CDR2 LQKENI. As regards this clone: Antigen specificity is unknown.

TCRdb's copy holds only in-frame clones and misses some; the assay was immunoSEQ multiplex PCR. The sample consists of about 60,000 clones, about 90% of them appearing once. The material sequenced was naive CD4+ T cells from PBMCs. The subset was: naive CD4+ T cells isolated by negative enrichment. The receptor's source is an adult with COVID-19. The genes are TRBV18 and TRBJ2-1; D tentatively fits TRBD1 or TRBD2 (5 bases each). In nucleotides, the CDR3 is TGTGCCAGCTCACCACCGTTCAGGGAGTCCTACAATGAGCAGTTCTTC. Amino acid sequence: CASSPPFRESYNEQFF.